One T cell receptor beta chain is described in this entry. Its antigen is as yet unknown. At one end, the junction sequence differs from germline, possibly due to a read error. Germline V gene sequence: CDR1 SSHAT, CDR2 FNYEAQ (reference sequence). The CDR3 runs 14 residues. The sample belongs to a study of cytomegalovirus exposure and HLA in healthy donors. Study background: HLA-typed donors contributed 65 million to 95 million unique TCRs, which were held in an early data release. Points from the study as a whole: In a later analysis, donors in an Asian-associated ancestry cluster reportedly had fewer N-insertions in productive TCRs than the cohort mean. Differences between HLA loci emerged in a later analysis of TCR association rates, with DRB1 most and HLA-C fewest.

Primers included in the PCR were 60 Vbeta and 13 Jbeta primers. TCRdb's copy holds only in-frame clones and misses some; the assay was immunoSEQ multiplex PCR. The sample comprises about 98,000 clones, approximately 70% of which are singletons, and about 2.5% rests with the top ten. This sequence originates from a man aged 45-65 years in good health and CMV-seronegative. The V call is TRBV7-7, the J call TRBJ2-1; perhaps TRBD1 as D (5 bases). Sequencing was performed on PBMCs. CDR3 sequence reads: CASSLSGFYNEQFF. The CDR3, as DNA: TGTGCTAGCAGCTTATCAGGGTTCTACAATGAGCAGTTCTTC.